The following is a TCR beta chain sequence with its context. Its antigen is not identified. These data belong to a study of T cells in Graves' hyperthyroidism and ophthalmopathy. Amplified regions were TCR beta CDR3 sequences from RNA transcripts. HTBI primers were the set used in a first-round RT-PCR of the TCR CDR3. TCRdb processed the multiplex PCR reads anew with MiXCR; each CDR3 protein has one entry. Of 400,000 or so distinct CDR3 sequences listed, around 13% are singletons. Overall study findings and caveats: In blood, most of the thyroid clonotypes expanded above 0.001 were also present.

Germline assignment: CDR1 DFQATT and CDR2 SNEGSKA (reference sequence). V shed 0 bases and J 3 bases; nucleotides not matched to a gene: 1. The CDR3 spans 13 residues. In the ophthalmopathy cohort, Clinical Activity Score was at least 3, NOSPECS grade at least 4, and duration under 3 months. Sequenced sample: blood. The V call is TRBV20-1, the J call TRBJ1-1; 7 bases are a match to TRBD1. This TCR came from a woman in her 30s with Graves' ophthalmopathy. The CDR3 DNA reads as TGCAGTGCTAGAGAGGACAGGTACACTGAAGCTTTCTTT. Translated: CSAREDRYTEAFF.